The entry that follows covers one TCR beta chain sequence. Its target is unknown. Data came from immunoSEQ multiplex PCR; TCRdb stores just in-frame clones and leaves some out. This table has around 86,000 clones, more than 85% appearing once. The data derive from a study of Tregs in tolerant kidney transplant recipients. Study-level findings and limits: Tregs expanded with activated donor B cells seemed most donor-specific. Tolerant patients' donor-specific Tregs expanded beyond overall Tregs, suggesting antigen-driven growth.

Germline CDR1 and CDR2: LNHDA and SQIVND (reference sequence). The J segment lost 6 bases and the V segment lost 4 bases, leaving 14 bases of the junction unmatched. This CDR3 has 18 residues. Recipients received nonmyeloablative bone marrow transplants from related graft donors, with transient mixed chimerism. V and J are TRBV19 and TRBJ2-3; 12 bases line up with TRBD1. Sequencing used CD4+ T cells from blood (PBMCs), obtained 24 months after the transplant. The sequence came from a human patient who received a combined kidney and bone marrow transplant. Some T cells may possibly be graft donor cells. CDR3 DNA: TGTGCCAGTAGTACGAAACCGACGGGACAGGGGGCGAGGGATACGCAGTATTTT. This sequence encodes CASSTKPTGQGARDTQYF.